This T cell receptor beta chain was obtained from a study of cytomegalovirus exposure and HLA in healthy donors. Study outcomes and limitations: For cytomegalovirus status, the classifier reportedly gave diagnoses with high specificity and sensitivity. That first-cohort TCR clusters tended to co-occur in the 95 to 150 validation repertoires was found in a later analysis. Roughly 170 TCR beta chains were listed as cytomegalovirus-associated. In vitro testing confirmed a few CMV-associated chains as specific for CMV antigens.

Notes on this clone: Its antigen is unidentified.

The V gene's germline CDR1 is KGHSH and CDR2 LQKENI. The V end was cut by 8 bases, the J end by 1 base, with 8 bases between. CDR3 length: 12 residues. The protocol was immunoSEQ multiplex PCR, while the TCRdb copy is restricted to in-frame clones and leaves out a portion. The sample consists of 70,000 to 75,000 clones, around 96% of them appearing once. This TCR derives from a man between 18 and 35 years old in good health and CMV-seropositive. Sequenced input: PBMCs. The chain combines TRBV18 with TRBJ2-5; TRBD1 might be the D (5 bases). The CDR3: CASRQTQETQYF. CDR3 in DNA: TGTGCCAGCCGACAGACCCAAGAGACCCAGTACTTC. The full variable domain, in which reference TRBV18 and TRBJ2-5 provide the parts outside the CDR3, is NAGVMQNPRHLVRRRGQEARLRCSPMKGHSHVYWYRQLPEEGLKFMVYLQKENIIDESGMPKERFSAEFPKEGPSILRIQQVVRGDSAAYFCASRQTQETQYFGPGTRLLVL.